The 27 T cell receptor beta chains given below trace back to one sample, sequenced in a study of beta chain features in type 1 diabetes. The sequenced template was cDNA made from the entire isolated RNA. Assay used: immunoSEQ multiplex PCR; TCRdb lists only in-frame clones, some missing. This sample has some 180,000 clones, with approximately 13% found just once. Source material: central memory CD4+ T cells from blood. The receptors shown here come from a woman aged 18-29 years in good health.

This clone was seen only a few times. The chain couples TRBV18 to TRBJ2-2, with D perhaps matching TRBD2 (6 bases). CDR1 is KGHSH and CDR2 is LQKENI in the germline V gene. The CDR3 sequence is 14 residues long. V lost 6 bases to trimming and J lost 1 base, with 9 bases between them. CDR3 residues: CASSWRENTGELFF. In DNA, the CDR3 is TGTGCCAGCTCCTGGCGGGAGAACACCGGGGAGCTGTTTTTT.

This chain connects TRBV6-6 to TRBJ1-2; possibly TRBD1 for D (6 bases). This CDR3 spans 16 amino acids. Per germline, CDR1 MNHNY and CDR2 SVGAGI (reference sequence). V gave up 4 bases and J gave up 4 bases, with 19 bases separating them. The CDR3 DNA reads as TGTGCCAGCAGTTTTGGGGGGGGCGACCGAAGCTATGGCTACACCTTC. Encoded protein: CASSFGGGDRSYGYTF.

In this sample, this clone turned up a few times. The CDR3: CASQTSRRGTEAFF. The CDR3 bases are TGTGCCAGCCAGACCTCACGCAGAGGCACTGAAGCTTTCTTT. J is TRBJ1-1 and V is TRBV28; D not resolved. The ends were cut back, 8 bases at V and 4 bases at J, with 17 bases in the middle. The CDR3 has 14 residues. The V gene's germline CDR1 is MDHEN and CDR2 SYDVKM.

The V and J genes are TRBV5-4 and TRBJ2-7; D remains ambiguous. Germline V lookup: CDR1 SGHNT, CDR2 YYREEE (reference sequence). Deletions cut 1 base from V and 4 bases from J, with 6 bases between. The CDR3 contains 12 residues. CDR3 loop: CASSLKEYEQYF. CDR3 sequence (DNA): TGTGCCAGCAGCTTGAAGGAGTACGAGCAGTACTTC.

The genes are TRBV9 and TRBJ1-2, with unresolved D. The CDR3 is 17 amino acids. V shed 2 bases and J shed 4 bases, with 21 bases lying between them. Germline CDR1 is SGDLS and CDR2 is YYNGEE. The CDR3 DNA reads TGTGCCAGCAGCGTCGGTGGGCAGAGGGTTACCTCCTATGGCTACACCTTC. It yields the protein CASSVGGQRVTSYGYTF.

The genes are TRBV25-1 and TRBJ1-4; a weak D match, TRBD1 (5 bases). The CDR3 is 14 residues long. The germline V and J ends were trimmed by 6 bases and 1 base, with 9 bases remaining between them. Germline assignment: CDR1 MGHDK and CDR2 SYGVNS. The CDR3 region has the DNA TGTGCCAGCAGACAGACAGTAACTAATGAAAAACTGTTTTTT. Amino acids: CASRQTVTNEKLFF.

This clone came up a few times. V gene TRBV29-1 combines with J gene TRBJ1-1; D is unclear. The V end lost 0 bases, the J end lost 2 bases, and 7 bases lay between the germline ends. This CDR3 comprises 13 residues. The germline V gene encodes CDR1 SQVTM and CDR2 ANQGSEA. The DNA of the CDR3 is TGCAGCGTTGAAGATCCCTCCAACACTGAAGCTTTCTTT. Translated, it gives CSVEDPSNTEAFF.

This clone was seen only a few times. The chain employs TRBV4-2 and TRBJ1-5; TRBD1 matches 7 bases. CDR3 size: 15 residues. Germline V gene sequence: CDR1 LGHNA, CDR2 YNFKEQ. Trimming took 4 bases from V and 3 from J; bases not matched to a gene: 6. CDR3 sequence: CASSLNRGANQPQHF. The CDR3 bases are TGTGCCAGCAGCCTCAACAGGGGAGCCAATCAGCCCCAGCATTTT.

This clone was detected a few times. The chain joins TRBV14 to TRBJ2-1, with TRBD2 identical over 11 bases. V lost 4 bases and J lost 4; bases outside the gene matches: 15. CDR1 and CDR2 from the germline V gene are SGHDN and FVKESK. The CDR3 runs 19 residues. As DNA, the CDR3 is TGTGCCAGCAGCCCAGTGGGGATGACTAGCGGGAAATTATACAATGAGCAGTTCTTC. It translates to CASSPVGMTSGKLYNEQFF.

This sequence joins TRBV7-8 and TRBJ1-2; possibly TRBD1 for D (6 bases). The CDR3 sequence is 13 residues long. The germline V and J ends were trimmed by 2 bases and 7 bases, with 11 bases remaining between them. CDR1 SGHVS and CDR2 FQNEAQ come from the germline V gene. The CDR3 DNA follows: TGTGCCAGCAGCTTACCGGGACAAACTGGCTACACCTTC. Translation gives CASSLPGQTGYTF. The full variable domain, rest sourced from reference TRBV7-8 and TRBJ1-2, is GAGVSQSPRYKVAKRGQDVALRCDPISGHVSLFWYQQALGQGPEFLTYFQNEAQLDKSGLPSDRFFAERPEGSVSTLKIQRTQQEDSAVYLCASSLPGQTGYTFGSGTRLTVV.

This clone was found a few times. Additional DNA sequences in this sample encode the identical CDR3. The V and J genes are TRBV9 and TRBJ2-2, with D hard to call. There are 15 residues in the CDR3. Germline V gene sequence: CDR1 SGDLS, CDR2 YYNGEE. Trimming stripped 0 bases from V and 0 bases from J, with 6 bases between. The CDR3 protein is CASSVGGANTGELFF. For the CDR3, the DNA is TGTGCCAGCAGCGTAGGCGGAGCGAACACCGGGGAGCTGTTTTTT.

This clone was observed a few times. The chain couples TRBV30 to TRBJ1-5; TRBD1 matches at 12 bases. The CDR3 sequence is 15 residues long. V was pared by 1 base and J by 6 bases, with 4 bases of the junction left unmatched. Germline V gene sequence: CDR1 GTSNPN, CDR2 SVGIG (reference sequence). CDR3 region: CAWSEGQGAGQPQHF. The CDR3 bases are TGTGCCTGGAGTGAGGGACAGGGGGCAGGTCAGCCCCAGCATTTT.

V usage is TRBV5-1 and J usage is TRBJ2-6, with D possibly matching TRBD2 (5 bases). Germline CDR1 SGHRS, CDR2 YFSETQ. V was clipped by 4 bases and J by 0 bases, with 17 bases between them. This CDR3 has 18 residues. The CDR3 DNA reads TGCGCCAGCAGCCCCGCTATACGGGAAAGCTCTGGGGCCAACGTCCTGACTTTC. Protein sequence: CASSPAIRESSGANVLTF.

The chain combines TRBV21-1 with TRBJ2-2; the D call TRBD2 from the table was never checked on the DNA. TRBV21-1 is recorded as a pseudogene. The CDR3 has 19 residues. CDR3 sequence reads: CASSKELGQRDWGTGELFF. The DNA of the CDR3 is TGTGCCAGCAGCAAAGAGTTAGGGCAGAGGGATTGGGGCACCGGGGAGCTGTTTTTT.

This clone was detected a few times. The chain couples TRBV7-9 to TRBJ2-1; TRBD2 agrees at 14 bases. V shed 5 bases, J shed 6 bases, and the junction held 3 bases outside the gene matches. The CDR3 has 15 residues. The germline V gene has CDR1 SEHNR and CDR2 FQNEAQ (reference sequence). CDR3 DNA sequence: TGTGCCAGCAGCCAGACTAGCGGGAGGGCCAATGAGCAGTTCTTC. Translating it yields CASSQTSGRANEQFF.

The V and J genes are TRBV30 and TRBJ1-2; TRBD1 matches at 9 bases. The CDR3 consists of 14 residues. Germline-derived CDR1 and CDR2 are GTSNPN and SVGIG (reference sequence). V shed 1 base, J shed 2 bases, and the junction held 2 bases outside the gene matches. The CDR3 protein is CAWSAGQGNYGYTF. DNA of the CDR3: TGTGCCTGGAGTGCGGGACAGGGAAACTATGGCTACACCTTC.

Only a few counts were recorded for this clone. The gene calls are TRBV18 and TRBJ2-1; TRBD2 matches at 10 bases. Germline V CDR1 and CDR2: KGHSH, LQKENI. J gave up 4 bases and V 2 bases, and 5 bases lay outside the gene matches. The CDR3 spans 16 residues. Written as DNA, the CDR3 is TGTGCCAGCTCACCAGGAACTAGCGGGAAGTACAATGAGCAGTTCTTC. Its translation is CASSPGTSGKYNEQFF. The full variable domain, with the rest looked up from reference TRBV18 and TRBJ2-1, is NAGVMQNPRHLVRRRGQEARLRCSPMKGHSHVYWYRQLPEEGLKFMVYLQKENIIDESGMPKERFSAEFPKEGPSILRIQQVVRGDSAAYFCASSPGTSGKYNEQFFGPGTRLTVL.

This clone was seen more than once but under ten times. This chain links TRBV30 with TRBJ2-2; D ambiguous. The CDR3 length is 12 residues. Germline V gives CDR1 GTSNPN, CDR2 SVGIG (reference sequence). The ends were cut back, 0 bases at V and 7 bases at J, with 6 bases in the middle. For the CDR3, the DNA is TGTGCCTGGAGTGTACGGAGCGGGGAGCTGTTTTTT. Translation gives CAWSVRSGELFF.

The genes are TRBV27 and TRBJ1-2, with D perhaps TRBD1 (5 bases). Germline-derived CDR1 and CDR2 are MNHEY and SMNVEV (reference sequence). Between the trimmed V and J ends, which lost 7 bases and 10 bases, there was a span of 16 bases. The CDR3 covers 12 residues. CDR3 nucleotide sequence: TGTGCCAGCACTACGGGGGGTCGGGACTACACCTTC. Translation gives CASTTGGRDYTF.

This rearrangement joins TRBV28 to TRBJ2-4; the match to TRBD2 covers 8 bases. The CDR3 spans 15 residues. The trim removed 6 bases at V and 8 bases at J, leaving 12 bases unmatched. CDR1 and CDR2 (germline): MDHEN, SYDVKM. The CDR3 DNA sequence: TGTGCCAGCAGGGCGGGAGGCGCCCGCCGGGACATTCAGTACTTC. Its translation: CASRAGGARRDIQYF.

CDR3 residues: CASSERGTGLRNGELFF. In nucleotides, the CDR3 is TGTGCCAGCAGTGAAAGGGGGACAGGGTTACGAAACGGGGAGCTGTTTTTT. The V call is TRBV25-1, the J call TRBJ2-2; TRBD1 aligns across 9 bases. V was clipped by 2 bases and J by 7 bases; unmatched bases: 11. This CDR3 has 17 amino acids. Germline CDR1 reads MGHDK; CDR2 reads SYGVNS. The entire variable domain, with the rest obtained from reference TRBV25-1 and TRBJ2-2, is as follows: EADIYQTPRYLVIGTGKKITLECSQTMGHDKMYWYQQDPGMELHLIHYSYGVNSTEKGDLSSESTVSRIRTEHFPLTLESARPSHTSQYLCASSERGTGLRNGELFFGEGSRLTVL.

This clone occurred a few times. The chain uses TRBV30 and TRBJ2-1; 11 bases line up with TRBD2. The germline V gene has CDR1 GTSNPN and CDR2 SVGIG (reference sequence). The CDR3 spans 16 residues. The trim removed 6 bases at V and 7 bases at J, leaving 14 bases unmatched. The CDR3 is CACHRATSGRSNEQFF. The CDR3 region has the DNA TGTGCCTGTCACCGGGCCACTAGCGGGAGAAGTAATGAGCAGTTCTTC.

This clone was recorded a few times. The rearrangement uses TRBV19 and TRBJ2-1; 13 positions agree with TRBD2. The CDR3 is 16 residues long. The trim removed 4 bases at V and 6 bases at J, leaving 6 bases unmatched. The germline CDR1 and CDR2 sequences are LNHDA and SQIVND (reference sequence). The CDR3: CASSTSGTSGINEQFF. CDR3 DNA: TGTGCCAGTAGTACCTCCGGGACTAGCGGGATCAATGAGCAGTTCTTC.

This clone was observed a handful of times. This chain connects TRBV7-2 to TRBJ2-7; 7 bases are shared with TRBD2. CDR1 is SGHTA, CDR2 FQGNSA, per germline. The CDR3 runs to 14 residues. V lost 5 bases, J lost 6 bases, and 10 bases stayed unmatched. The DNA for the CDR3 is TGTGCCAGCAGCCCTATGCTAGCGGCTATCGAGCAGTACTTC. Translation gives CASSPMLAAIEQYF.

This chain joins TRBV30 and TRBJ1-2, with D possibly TRBD1 on 5 matching bases. The germline CDR1 and CDR2 sequences are GTSNPN and SVGIG (reference sequence). With 1 base removed from V and 4 bases from J, the gap between germline ends came to 7 bases. CDR3 size: 12 residues. CDR3 in amino acids: CAWSETGYGYTF. DNA of the CDR3: TGTGCCTGGAGTGAAACAGGCTATGGCTACACCTTC.

In this sample, this clone turned up a few times. This chain links TRBV7-6 with TRBJ2-2, with TRBD2 as a possible D gene (6 bases). The germline V gene has CDR1 SGHVS and CDR2 FNYEAQ. Deletions cut 5 bases from V and 0 bases from J, with 10 bases between. The CDR3 spans 15 residues. CDR3: CASSPSDSNTGELFF. The CDR3 DNA follows: TGTGCCAGCAGCCCTAGCGACTCGAACACCGGGGAGCTGTTTTTT.

The chain employs TRBV4-2 and TRBJ1-1; D is ambiguous. The ends were cut back, 5 bases at V and 11 bases at J, with 24 bases in the middle. This CDR3 contains 15 residues. In germline, CDR1 is LGHNA, CDR2 YNFKEQ. This chain's CDR3 is CASSSPSVGGKRAFF. The CDR3 DNA sequence: TGTGCCAGCAGCTCTCCGAGTGTAGGCGGAAAGAGGGCTTTCTTT.